Listed here are 24 T cell receptor beta chains from one sample, sequenced in a study of regulatory T cells in long-lasting Graves disease. In building TCR beta libraries, iRepertoire HTBI primers were used together with Arm-PCR of CDR3 regions. In TCRdb, the multiplex PCR reads were re-called with MiXCR into one record per CDR3 protein. The sample has about 370,000 distinct CDR3 sequences; about a sixth are singletons. Time point reported: newly diagnosed GD, antithyroid drugs for less than 3 months. PBMCs provided the RNA from which the TCR library was made. Source: peripheral blood mononuclear cells (PBMCs), taken at new diagnosis, from a patient treated with antithyroid drugs. The receptors come from a female donor with Graves disease.

The chain links TRBV3-1 to TRBJ1-4, with D unresolved. Trimming removed 2 bases from V and 6 bases from J, with 10 bases in between. This CDR3 comprises 14 residues. Germline values: CDR1 LGHDT, CDR2 YNNKEL (reference sequence). For the CDR3, the DNA is TGTGCCAGCAGCCAACGGCCACGGGATGAAAAACTGTTTTTT. Amino acid sequence: CASSQRPRDEKLFF.

This clonotype showed up many times. CDR3 sequence (DNA): TGCGCCAGCAGCTTGGAAGCAGCACAAGAGACCCAGTACTTC. This codes for CASSLEAAQETQYF. J is TRBJ2-5 and V is TRBV5-1; no firm D call. Germline assignment: CDR1 SGHRS and CDR2 YFSETQ. Trimming shortened V by 0 bases and J by 2 bases, and 8 bases separated the two germline ends. The CDR3 totals 14 residues.

Concerning this clonotype itself: A much larger clone sits a single nucleotide away, making a read error possible. V usage is TRBV5-6 and J usage is TRBJ1-3; no reliable D call. Trimming pared 4 bases from V and 3 bases from J, leaving 20 bases between. The CDR3 is 17 amino acids. Germline loops: CDR1 SGHDT, CDR2 YYEEEE. The CDR3 protein is CASSPRANGYYGNTIYF. The CDR3 region has the DNA TGTGCCAGCAGCCCGAGGGCTAACGGGTACTATGGAAACACCATATATTTT. Filled out from reference TRBV5-6 and TRBJ1-3, the complete variable domain reads DAGVTQSPTHLIKTRGQQVTLRCSPKSGHDTVSWYQQALGQGPQFIFQYYEEEERQRGNFPDRFSGHQFPNYSSELNVNALLLGDSALYLCASSPRANGYYGNTIYFGEGSWLTVV.

The V gene is TRBV28, the J gene TRBJ2-5; tentative D call: TRBD2 (6 bases). Trimming pared 5 bases from V and 4 bases from J, leaving 17 bases between. This CDR3 has 15 amino acids. Germline V gene sequence: CDR1 MDHEN, CDR2 SYDVKM. The CDR3 reads CASSATGTGGETQYF. In DNA form, the CDR3 reads TGTGCCAGCAGTGCCACCGGGACCGGGGGAGAGACCCAGTACTTC.

At least ten counts were recorded for this clonotype. The V call is TRBV29-1, the J call TRBJ2-5, with a possible D match to TRBD1 (6 bases). Germline CDR1 and CDR2: SQVTM and ANQGSEA. V lost 6 bases and J 2 bases, leaving 13 bases between the germline ends. The CDR3 consists of 13 residues. The DNA of the CDR3 is TGCAGCGTGGGGGCGAGATTTCAAGAGACCCAGTACTTC. Protein: CSVGARFQETQYF.

In this sample, this clonotype turned up many times. The chain joins TRBV10-1 to TRBJ2-7; D is uncertain. This CDR3 has 13 residues. V lost 2 bases and J lost 6, with 11 bases in between. Germline V gene data show CDR1 as WNHNN and CDR2 as SYGVQD (reference sequence). The CDR3 loop reads CASSETPRGEQYF. The CDR3 bases are TGCGCCAGCAGTGAGACCCCCCGCGGCGAGCAGTACTTC.

In this sample, this clonotype turned up many times. J is TRBJ2-3 and V is TRBV7-7, with a possible D match to TRBD2 (5 bases). The CDR3 is made up of 13 amino acids. Germline V gene data show CDR1 as SSHAT and CDR2 as FNYEAQ (reference sequence). This chain's CDR3 is CATAAGRTDTQYF. CDR3 DNA sequence: TGTGCTACGGCTGCGGGTCGCACAGATACGCAGTATTTT.

There are many counts of this clonotype. The chain uses TRBV27 and TRBJ1-4, with 9 bases fitting TRBD1. CDR3 length: 14 amino acids. Germline assignment: CDR1 MNHEY and CDR2 SMNVEV (reference sequence). V shed 6 bases and J 7 bases; nucleotides not matched to a gene: 6. The CDR3 DNA sequence: TGTGCCAGCAGCCTCACAGGGGGCGGTGAAAAACTGTTTTTT. Its translation: CASSLTGGGEKLFF.

The gene calls are TRBV6-2 or TRBV6-3 and TRBJ2-7; D call uncertain. The CDR3 has 14 residues. V was pared by 5 bases and J by 0 bases, with 11 bases between. Germline assignment: CDR1 MNHEY and CDR2 SVGEGT. The CDR3 region has the DNA TGTGCCAGCAGTGAATTCAGCGTCTCCTACGAGCAGTACTTC. It is translated as CASSEFSVSYEQYF.

The chain combines TRBV29-1 with TRBJ1-6; TRBD1 agrees at 7 bases. Germline lookup yields CDR1 SQVTM and CDR2 ANQGSEA. V lost 5 bases and J lost 8; bases outside the gene matches: 6. The CDR3 runs to 13 residues. This CDR3 reads CSVRQGWDSPLHF. The CDR3, as DNA: TGCAGCGTTCGACAGGGCTGGGATTCACCCCTCCACTTT. Full variable domain (rest looked up from reference TRBV29-1 and TRBJ1-6): SAVISQKPSRDICQRGTSLTIQCQVDSQVTMMFWYRQQPGQSLTLIATANQGSEATYESGFVIDKFPISRPNLTFSTLTVSNMSPEDSSIYLCSVRQGWDSPLHFGNGTRLTVT.

On this clonotype itself: This likely traces to a read error, being one base from a far larger clone. This chain links TRBV7-2 with TRBJ2-7; 9 positions agree with TRBD2. CDR1 is SGHTA and CDR2 is FQGNSA in the germline V gene. CDR3 length: 15 amino acids. Germline trimming cut 3 bases from V and 7 bases from J; bases unmatched to any gene: 10. The CDR3, as DNA: TGTGCCAGCAGCTTGCAGGCGACTAGCGGCAATGAGCAGTACTTC. It codes for CASSLQATSGNEQYF.

This clonotype was seen repeatedly, ten times or more. This chain links TRBV2 with TRBJ2-3, with unresolved D. Germline assignment: CDR1 SNHLY and CDR2 FYNNEI. V was trimmed by 3 bases and J by 0 bases, leaving 10 bases between them. The CDR3 extends over 15 amino acids. The CDR3 coding sequence is TGTGCCAGCAGTGATAAGCACCAGAGCACAGATACGCAGTATTTT. Its protein product is CASSDKHQSTDTQYF.

As for this clonotype: A read error is possible here, since a much larger clone lies one base away. The gene calls are TRBV27 and TRBJ2-7; TRBD2 might be the D (5 bases). Per germline, CDR1 MNHEY and CDR2 SMNVEV (reference sequence). V was pared by 5 bases and J by 5 bases, with 7 bases between. This CDR3 has 11 residues. CDR3 residues: CASSEGHEQYF. As DNA, the CDR3 is TGTGCCAGCAGTGAGGGCCACGAGCAGTACTTC.

This clonotype was detected a few times. The chain links TRBV7-2 to TRBJ1-5; no clear D gene. The CDR3 has 16 residues. Germline assignment: CDR1 SGHTA and CDR2 FQGNSA. V was cut by 4 bases and J by 1 base, with 14 bases left in between. CDR3 sequence: CASSSYGGPSNQPQHF. In DNA form, the CDR3 reads TGTGCCAGCAGCTCCTATGGCGGGCCGAGCAATCAGCCCCAGCATTTT.

This clonotype was observed at least ten times. The chain carries TRBV15 and TRBJ2-5; no reliable D call. V was shortened by 1 base and J by 4 bases, with 10 bases between the two germline ends. CDR3 length: 14 residues. The germline V gene has CDR1 LNHNV and CDR2 YYDKDF (reference sequence). The CDR3 loop is CATSRGQGLETQYF. DNA for the CDR3: TGTGCCACCAGCAGAGGACAAGGGCTAGAGACCCAGTACTTC.

This clonotype was seen just once. With a far larger clone one base away, a read error is the likely cause. The genes are TRBV28 and TRBJ2-5; TRBD1 might be the D (6 bases). Germline CDR1 and CDR2: MDHEN and SYDVKM. The CDR3 length is 14 residues. The V and J ends lost 5 bases and 11 bases respectively, with 21 bases between them. This CDR3 reads CASSSTGKTGEQYF. The CDR3 nucleotides read TGTGCCAGCAGTAGTACAGGGAAAACGGGTGAGCAGTACTTC.

In its sample, this clonotype was seen a few times. J is TRBJ2-7 and V is TRBV25-1; 10 nucleotides match TRBD1. The V segment lost 7 bases and the J segment 2 bases; nucleotides outside the gene matches: 2. The V gene's germline CDR1 is MGHDK and CDR2 SYGVNS. The CDR3 loop spans 13 amino acids. CDR3 DNA sequence: TGTGCCAGCACCGGGACAGGGGCCTACGAGCAGTACTTC. Amino acid sequence: CASTGTGAYEQYF.

To note about this clonotype: With a much larger clone just one base away, this may be a read error. The genes are TRBV5-4 and TRBJ2-7; 7 nucleotides line up with TRBD1. Germline CDR1 and CDR2: SGHNT and YYREEE (reference sequence). The CDR3 is 13 amino acids. V lost 2 bases, J lost 2 bases, and 1 base stayed unmatched. CDR3 sequence reads: CASSFDRAYEQYF. As DNA, the CDR3 is TGTGCCAGCAGCTTTGACAGGGCCTACGAGCAGTACTTC.

This clonotype showed up just a few times. A much larger clone is a single base away; this may be a read error. The chain uses TRBV7-2 and TRBJ2-1; TRBD1 matches at 8 bases. The germline gives CDR1 SGHTA, CDR2 FQGNSA. With V trimmed by 4 bases and J by 6 bases, 11 bases remained unmatched. The CDR3 sequence is 16 residues long. CDR3 nucleotide sequence: TGTGCCAGCAGCTCTGGGTCCCAGGGGGCTGGCAATGAGCAGTTCTTC. It encodes CASSSGSQGAGNEQFF.

This clonotype was counted ten times or more. The rearrangement uses TRBV6-5 and TRBJ1-2; 11 nucleotides match TRBD1. Trimming removed 2 bases from V and 3 bases from J; junction bases left unmatched: 2. The CDR3 totals 15 residues. Germline CDR1 MNHEY, CDR2 SVGAGI. The DNA of the CDR3 is TGTGCCAGCAGTTACGGGACAGGGGGGCACTATGGCTACACCTTC. Protein sequence: CASSYGTGGHYGYTF.

There are many counts of this clonotype. The rearrangement links TRBV20-1 to TRBJ2-2, with D perhaps TRBD1 or TRBD2 (5 bases each). The V gene lost 7 bases and the J gene lost 2 bases, with 11 bases spanning the gap. The CDR3 consists of 13 residues. Germline loops: CDR1 DFQATT, CDR2 SNEGSKA (reference sequence). The CDR3 loop is CSGQRTNTGELFF. CDR3 DNA: TGCAGTGGTCAGCGGACAAACACCGGGGAGCTGTTTTTT.

This clonotype was detected ten times or more. V and J are TRBV7-9 and TRBJ1-1; D not resolved. The CDR3 runs to 15 residues. Germline values: CDR1 SEHNR, CDR2 FQNEAQ (reference sequence). V lost 5 bases, J lost 0 bases, and 13 bases lay in between. In nucleotides, the CDR3 is TGTGCCAGCAGCGGCACCGGGAGCATGAACACTGAAGCTTTCTTT. It yields the protein CASSGTGSMNTEAFF.

This clonotype was picked up many times. This CDR3 reads CASSSDSFSYNSPLHF. The CDR3 DNA is TGTGCCAGCAGCTCGGACAGCTTCTCCTATAATTCACCCCTCCACTTT. V usage is TRBV11-2 and J usage is TRBJ1-6; a possible D gene is TRBD1 (6 bases). The CDR3 covers 16 residues. Germline CDR1 is SGHAT and CDR2 is FQNNGV. The germline V and J ends were trimmed by 4 bases and 0 bases, with 10 bases remaining between them.

The chain links TRBV12-3 or TRBV12-4 to TRBJ1-2; 9 bases map to TRBD1. The V gene end was trimmed by 1 base and the J gene end by 5 bases; junction bases not matched to a gene: 5. The CDR3 is 15 residues long. CDR3 in amino acids: CASSLGTGVGYGYTF. The CDR3 DNA is TGTGCCAGCAGTTTAGGGACAGGGGTTGGGTATGGCTACACCTTC.